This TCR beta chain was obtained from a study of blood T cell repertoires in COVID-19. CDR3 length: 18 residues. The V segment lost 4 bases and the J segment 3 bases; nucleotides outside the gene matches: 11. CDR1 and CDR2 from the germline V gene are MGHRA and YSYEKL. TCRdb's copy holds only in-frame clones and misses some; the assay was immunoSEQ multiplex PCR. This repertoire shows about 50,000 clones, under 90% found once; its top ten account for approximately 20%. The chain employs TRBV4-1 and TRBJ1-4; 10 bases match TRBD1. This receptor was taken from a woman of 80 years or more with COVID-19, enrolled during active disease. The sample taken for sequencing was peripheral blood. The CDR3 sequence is CASSPGQGTGVANEKLFF. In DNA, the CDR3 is TGCGCCAGCAGCCCGGGACAGGGGACCGGGGTAGCTAATGAAAAACTGTTTTTT.